This entry is about one T cell receptor beta chain. Synthesis of TCR cDNA relied on 5'RACE template switching, which attached a universal primer site and UMIs. One entry per CDR3 protein, called by TCRdb with MiXCR from the 5' RACE reads. Of over 65,000 distinct CDR3 sequences listed, less than 15% are singletons. This sample is drawn from a study of T cells after yellow fever vaccination. This CDR3 is built from 16 residues. Trimming cost V 3 bases and J 2 bases, with 15 bases left between them. Germline V gives CDR1 MGHRA, CDR2 YSYEKL. Findings and limits, study-wide: FACS-sorted repertoires could contain abundant clonotypes contaminating from the bulk population. Primary-vaccination clones mostly resurfaced post-booster (just under 98% CD4, more than 85% CD8).

The receptor was isolated from a man between 18 and 29 years old who received the YFV17D yellow fever vaccine. The J gene is TRBJ2-3, the V gene TRBV4-1; D is unresolved. The sample was CD8+ T cells not binding an NS4B(214-222) dextramer, sorted from PBMCs, taken less than 25 days after the first yellow fever vaccination. The CDR3 is CASSHLVKGSTDTQYF. CDR3 coding DNA: TGCGCCAGCAGCCATTTAGTCAAGGGCTCCACAGATACGCAGTATTTT.